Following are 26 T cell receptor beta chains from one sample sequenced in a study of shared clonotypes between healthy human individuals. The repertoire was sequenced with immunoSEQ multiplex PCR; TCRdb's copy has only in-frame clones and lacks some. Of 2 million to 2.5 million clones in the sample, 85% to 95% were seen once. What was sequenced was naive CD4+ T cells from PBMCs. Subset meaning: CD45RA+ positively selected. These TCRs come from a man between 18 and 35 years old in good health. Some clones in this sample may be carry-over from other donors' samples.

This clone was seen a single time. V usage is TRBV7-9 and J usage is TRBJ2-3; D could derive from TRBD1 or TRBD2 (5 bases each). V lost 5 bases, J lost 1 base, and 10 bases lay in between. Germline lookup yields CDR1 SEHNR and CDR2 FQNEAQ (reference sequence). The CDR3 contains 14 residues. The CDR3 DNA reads TGTGCCAGCAGCCCTGTGGGACGCACAGATACGCAGTATTTT. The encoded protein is CASSPVGRTDTQYF.

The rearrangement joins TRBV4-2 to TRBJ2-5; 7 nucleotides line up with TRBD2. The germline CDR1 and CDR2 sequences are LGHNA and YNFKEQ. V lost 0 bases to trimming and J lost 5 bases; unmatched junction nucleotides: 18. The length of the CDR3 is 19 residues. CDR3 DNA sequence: TGTGCCAGCAGCCAAGATATTCTAGCGGAGCAAAGCTGGGGGGAGACCCAGTACTTC. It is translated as CASSQDILAEQSWGETQYF.

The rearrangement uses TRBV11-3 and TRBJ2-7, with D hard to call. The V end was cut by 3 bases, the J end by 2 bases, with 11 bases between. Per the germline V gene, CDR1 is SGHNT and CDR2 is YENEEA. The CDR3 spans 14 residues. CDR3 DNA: TGTGCCAGCAGCTTTGGTCTGGCCCCCTACGAGCAGTACTTC. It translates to CASSFGLAPYEQYF.

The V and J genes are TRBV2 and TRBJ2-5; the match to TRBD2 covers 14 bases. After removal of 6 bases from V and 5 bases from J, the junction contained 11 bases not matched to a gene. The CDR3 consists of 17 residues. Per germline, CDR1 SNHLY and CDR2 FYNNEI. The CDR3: CASRQPGLAGERETQYF. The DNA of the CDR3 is TGTGCCAGCAGGCAACCGGGACTAGCGGGAGAGAGGGAGACCCAGTACTTC.

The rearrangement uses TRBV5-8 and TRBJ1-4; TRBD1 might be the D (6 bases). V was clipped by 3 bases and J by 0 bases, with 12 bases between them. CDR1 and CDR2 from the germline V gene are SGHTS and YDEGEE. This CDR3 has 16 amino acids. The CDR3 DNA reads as TGTGCCAGCAGCTGGGGACATACTTCAACTAATGAAAAACTGTTTTTT. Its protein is CASSWGHTSTNEKLFF.

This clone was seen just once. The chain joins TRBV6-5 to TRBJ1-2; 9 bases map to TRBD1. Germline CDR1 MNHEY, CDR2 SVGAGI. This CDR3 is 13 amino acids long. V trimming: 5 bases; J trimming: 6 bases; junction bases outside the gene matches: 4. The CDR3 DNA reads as TGTGCCAGCAGTCGGACAGGGGCACATGGCTACACCTTC. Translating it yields CASSRTGAHGYTF.

The DNA of the CDR3 is TGTGCCAGCAGTGCACAGGGGGTGCAGCCCCAGCATTTT. Protein: CASSAQGVQPQHF. V and J are TRBV6-1 and TRBJ1-5; 8 nucleotides line up with TRBD1. CDR3 length equals 13 residues. Germline lookup yields CDR1 MNHNS and CDR2 SASEGT. The V and J ends lost 4 bases and 7 bases, in that order; junction bases with no gene match: 3.

Here the CDR3 DNA reads TGTGCCACTACAGGGGGCGTAGGTGGCTACACCTTC. Its protein is CATTGGVGGYTF. The V and J genes are TRBV28 and TRBJ1-2; TRBD1 matches at 9 bases. Germline trimming cut 10 bases from V and 7 bases from J; bases unmatched to any gene: 7. In germline, CDR1 is MDHEN, CDR2 SYDVKM. The CDR3 runs to 12 residues.

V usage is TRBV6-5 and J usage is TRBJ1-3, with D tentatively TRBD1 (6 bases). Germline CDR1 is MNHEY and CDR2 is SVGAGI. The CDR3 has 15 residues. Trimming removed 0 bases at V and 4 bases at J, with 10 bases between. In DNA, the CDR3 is TGTGCCAGCAGTTACTCCGGGACATCAGGAAACACCATATATTTT. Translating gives CASSYSGTSGNTIYF.

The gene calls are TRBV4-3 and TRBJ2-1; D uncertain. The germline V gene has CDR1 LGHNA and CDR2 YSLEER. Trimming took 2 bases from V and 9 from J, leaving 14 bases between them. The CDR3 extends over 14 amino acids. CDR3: CASSQNPRSGEQFF. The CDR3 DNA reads TGCGCCAGCAGCCAAAATCCACGCTCAGGTGAGCAGTTCTTC.

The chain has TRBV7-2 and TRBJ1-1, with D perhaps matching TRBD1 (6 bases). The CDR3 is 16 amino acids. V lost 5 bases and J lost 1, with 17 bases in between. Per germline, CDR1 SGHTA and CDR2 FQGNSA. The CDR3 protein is CASSLMGIQGNTEAFF. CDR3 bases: TGTGCCAGCAGCCTAATGGGAATACAGGGGAACACTGAAGCTTTCTTT.

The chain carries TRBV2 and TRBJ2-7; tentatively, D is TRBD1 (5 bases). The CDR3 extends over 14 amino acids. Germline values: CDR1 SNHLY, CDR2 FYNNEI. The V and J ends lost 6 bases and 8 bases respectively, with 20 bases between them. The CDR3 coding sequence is TGTGCCAGCAGATTAGTCCCGACAGTACGACAGCAGTACTTC. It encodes CASRLVPTVRQQYF.

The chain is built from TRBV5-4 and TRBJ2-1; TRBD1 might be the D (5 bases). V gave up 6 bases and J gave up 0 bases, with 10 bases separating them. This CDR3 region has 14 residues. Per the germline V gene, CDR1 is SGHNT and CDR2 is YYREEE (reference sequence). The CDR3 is CASKGSSSYNEQFF. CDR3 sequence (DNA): TGTGCCAGCAAGGGGTCGAGCTCCTACAATGAGCAGTTCTTC.

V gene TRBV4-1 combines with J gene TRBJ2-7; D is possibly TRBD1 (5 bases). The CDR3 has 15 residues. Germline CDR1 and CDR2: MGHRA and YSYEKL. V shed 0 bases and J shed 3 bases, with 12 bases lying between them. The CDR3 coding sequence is TGCGCCAGCAGCCAAGAAGGCAGGGTGAGCTACGAGCAGTACTTC. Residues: CASSQEGRVSYEQYF.

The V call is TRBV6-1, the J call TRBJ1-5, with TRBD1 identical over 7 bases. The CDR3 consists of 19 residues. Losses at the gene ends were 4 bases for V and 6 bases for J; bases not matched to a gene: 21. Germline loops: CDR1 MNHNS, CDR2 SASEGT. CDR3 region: CASSGRRTGWARLGQPQHF. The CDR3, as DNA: TGTGCCAGCAGTGGGCGACGGACAGGTTGGGCGAGACTCGGTCAGCCCCAGCATTTT.

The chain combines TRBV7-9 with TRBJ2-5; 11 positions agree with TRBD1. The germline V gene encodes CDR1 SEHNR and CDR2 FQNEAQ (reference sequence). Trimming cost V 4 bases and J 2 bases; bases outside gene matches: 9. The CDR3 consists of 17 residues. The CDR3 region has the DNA TGTGCCAGCAGCTCGGGACAGGGGGGACATCGGCAAGAGACCCAGTACTTC. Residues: CASSSGQGGHRQETQYF.

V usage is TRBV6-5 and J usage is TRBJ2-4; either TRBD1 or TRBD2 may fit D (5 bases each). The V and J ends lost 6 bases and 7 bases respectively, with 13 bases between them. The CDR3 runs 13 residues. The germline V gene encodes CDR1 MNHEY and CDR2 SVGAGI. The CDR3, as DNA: TGTGCCAGCAGACACGGGACGGAGAACATTCAGTACTTC. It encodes CASRHGTENIQYF.

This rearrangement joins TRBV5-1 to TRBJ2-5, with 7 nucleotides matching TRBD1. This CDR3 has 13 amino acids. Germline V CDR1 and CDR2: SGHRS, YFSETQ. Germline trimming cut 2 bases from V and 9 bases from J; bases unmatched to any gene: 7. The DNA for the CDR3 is TGCGCCAGCAGCTTCAGACAGGGAGACTCCCAGTACTTC. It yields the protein CASSFRQGDSQYF.

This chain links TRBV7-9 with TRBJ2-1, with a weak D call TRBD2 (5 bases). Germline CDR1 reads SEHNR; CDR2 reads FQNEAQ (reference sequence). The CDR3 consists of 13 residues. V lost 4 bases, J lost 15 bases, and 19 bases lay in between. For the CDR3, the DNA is TGTGCCAGCAGCTCTCCTAGAGAGGGCAGATGGTTCTTC. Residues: CASSSPREGRWFF.

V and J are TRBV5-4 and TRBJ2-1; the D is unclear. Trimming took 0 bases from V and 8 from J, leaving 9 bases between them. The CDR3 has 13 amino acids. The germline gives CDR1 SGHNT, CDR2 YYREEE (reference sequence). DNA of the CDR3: TGTGCCAGCAGCTTGGTACGGGTCGATGAGCAGTTCTTC. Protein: CASSLVRVDEQFF.

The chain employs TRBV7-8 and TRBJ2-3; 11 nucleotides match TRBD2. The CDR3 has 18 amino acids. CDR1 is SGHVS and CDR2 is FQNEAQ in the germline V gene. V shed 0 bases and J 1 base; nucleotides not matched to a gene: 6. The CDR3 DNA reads TGTGCCAGCAGCTTAGCGGCACTAGCGGGAGCGGGCACAGATACGCAGTATTTT. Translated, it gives CASSLAALAGAGTDTQYF.

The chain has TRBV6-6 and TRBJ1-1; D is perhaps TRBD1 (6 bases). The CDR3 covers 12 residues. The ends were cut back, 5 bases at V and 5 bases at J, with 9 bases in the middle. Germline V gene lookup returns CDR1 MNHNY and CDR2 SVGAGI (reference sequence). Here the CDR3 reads CASSGGRTEAFF. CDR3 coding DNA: TGTGCCAGCAGTGGGGGCAGGACTGAAGCTTTCTTT.

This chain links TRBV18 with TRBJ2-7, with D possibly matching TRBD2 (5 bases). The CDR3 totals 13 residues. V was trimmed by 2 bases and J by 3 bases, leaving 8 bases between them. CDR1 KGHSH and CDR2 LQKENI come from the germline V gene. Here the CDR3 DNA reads TGTGCCAGCTCACCAACCAGCGGCTACGAGCAGTACTTC. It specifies CASSPTSGYEQYF.

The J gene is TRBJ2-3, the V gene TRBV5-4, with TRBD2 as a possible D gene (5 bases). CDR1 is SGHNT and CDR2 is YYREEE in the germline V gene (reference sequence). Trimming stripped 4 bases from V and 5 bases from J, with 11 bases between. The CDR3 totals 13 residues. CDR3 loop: CASSASGGDTQYF. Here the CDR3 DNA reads TGTGCCAGCAGCGCCTCAGGAGGAGATACGCAGTATTTT.

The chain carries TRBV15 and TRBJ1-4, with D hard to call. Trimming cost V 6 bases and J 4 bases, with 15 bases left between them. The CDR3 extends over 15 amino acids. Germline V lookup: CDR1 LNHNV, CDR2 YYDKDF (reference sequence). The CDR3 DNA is TGTGCCACCAGTTTTCGTAGAGGAAATAATGAAAAACTGTTTTTT. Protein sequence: CATSFRRGNNEKLFF.

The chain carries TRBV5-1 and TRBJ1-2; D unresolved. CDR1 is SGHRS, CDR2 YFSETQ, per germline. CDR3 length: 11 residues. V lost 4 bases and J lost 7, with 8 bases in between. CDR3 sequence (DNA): TGCGCCAGCAGCGGGAGTATTGGCTACACCTTC. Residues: CASSGSIGYTF.